This T cell receptor (beta chain) emerged from a study of OX40 agonist ivuxolimab in advanced cancers. Overall study findings and caveats: Near-lowest levels of clonal expansion characterized partial responders at 0.1-3.0 mg/kg.

CDR1 is SGDLS, CDR2 YYNGEE, per germline. The CDR3 consists of 14 residues. V was clipped by 0 bases and J by 2 bases, with 5 bases between them. The sample holds a few counts of this clone. Its specificity is not known. Produced via immunoSEQ multiplex PCR; TCRdb's table is partial and in-frame only. The sample contains some 57,000 clones, roughly 85% of which appear only once. The sequence was collected from an adult with an advanced solid tumor such as melanoma, head and neck, liver or kidney cancer. The specimen was CD4+ or CD8+ T cells sorted from blood, collected in a trial of the OX40 agonist ivuxolimab. This chain joins TRBV9 and TRBJ2-2, with D uncertain. The chain's CDR3 is CASSVADNTGELFF. The CDR3 DNA is TGTGCCAGCAGCGTAGCCGACAACACCGGGGAGCTGTTTTTT.